The sample holds a few counts of the clone carrying this T cell receptor (beta chain). The data originate from a study of cytomegalovirus exposure and HLA in healthy donors. The CDR3 has 17 residues. J was trimmed by 0 bases and V by 2 bases; bases with no gene match: 4. Looked up from germline, CDR1 is MNHNS and CDR2 is SASEGT. 13 Jbeta primers and 60 Vbeta primers were used for the PCR. TCRdb keeps only in-frame clones here, not all; method: immunoSEQ multiplex PCR. This table holds around 70,000 clones, approximately 75% found once. The TCR was taken from a woman aged 40 to 50 in good health and CMV-seropositive. The sample comprised PBMCs. The rearrangement uses TRBV6-1 and TRBJ2-6; TRBD2 aligns across 7 bases. The CDR3 nucleotides are TGTGCCAGCAGTGAATGGGGGGGTTCCTCTGGGGCCAACGTCCTGACTTTC. Protein product: CASSEWGGSSGANVLTF.